The next 31 T cell receptor beta chains were all read from a single sample in a study of blood T cell repertoires in COVID-19. Assay: immunoSEQ multiplex PCR; the TCRdb copy retains only in-frame clones and omits some. The profile shows under 250,000 clones, 80% to 90% of them singletons. Material: PBMCs or T cells enriched from blood (not recorded which). The receptors were gathered from a woman in her late teens or twenties in a cohort exposed to, infected with or recovered from COVID-19 (not recorded which).

This clone appeared once. In DNA form, the CDR3 reads TGTGCCAGCAGCGTAGGGGGGCCTAACTATGGCTACACCTTC. Amino acid sequence: CASSVGGPNYGYTF. The genes are TRBV9 and TRBJ1-2; D might be TRBD1 (6 bases). Germline loops: CDR1 SGDLS, CDR2 YYNGEE. The V and J ends lost 0 bases and 0 bases respectively, with 6 bases between them. The CDR3 totals 14 residues.

This clone was seen a handful of times. The CDR3 bases are TGTGCCAGCAGCTTTAGCGGGGGGTCCACAGATACGCAGTATTTT. Translated: CASSFSGGSTDTQYF. V usage is TRBV3-1 (or the pseudogene TRBV3-2) and J usage is TRBJ2-3; 10 bases are a match to TRBD2. CDR1 LGHDT and CDR2 YNNKEL come from the germline V gene (reference sequence). The CDR3 is 15 residues long. Unmatched junction bases numbered 4, after V lost 5 bases and J lost 2 bases.

The sample holds a few counts of this clone. J is TRBJ1-6 and V is TRBV6-1, with D uncertain. The CDR3 loop spans 18 amino acids. V lost 0 bases and J lost 5, with 17 bases in between. In germline, CDR1 is MNHNS, CDR2 SASEGT. CDR3 residues: CASSEAGDGRADNSPLHF. CDR3 coding DNA: TGTGCCAGCAGTGAAGCTGGAGACGGGCGGGCTGATAATTCACCCCTCCACTTT.

The chain recombines TRBV14 with TRBJ2-5; TRBD2 matches at 16 bases. CDR1 is SGHDN, CDR2 FVKESK, per germline. J was trimmed by 4 bases and V by 0 bases; bases with no gene match: 2. The CDR3 length is 17 residues. CDR3 sequence: CASSQEGTSGGGETQYF. Here the CDR3 DNA reads TGTGCCAGCAGCCAAGAAGGGACTAGCGGGGGGGGAGAGACCCAGTACTTC. The full variable domain, its missing parts supplied by reference TRBV14 and TRBJ2-5, is EAGVTQFPSHSVIEKGQTVTLRCDPISGHDNLYWYRRVMGKEIKFLLHFVKESKQDESGMPNNRFLAERTGGTYSTLKVQPAELEDSGVYFCASSQEGTSGGGETQYFGPGTRLLVL.

The chain has TRBV7-3 and TRBJ2-2; no reliable D call. This CDR3 is built from 16 residues. Trimming took off 2 bases at V and 0 bases at J, with 10 bases between the two ends. The germline V gene has CDR1 SGHTA and CDR2 FQGTGA. CDR3 in amino acids: CASSLAGVANTGELFF. The DNA of the CDR3 is TGTGCCAGCAGCTTAGCCGGAGTAGCGAACACCGGGGAGCTGTTTTTT.

The chain couples TRBV5-1 to TRBJ2-2; D ambiguous. The CDR3 consists of 15 residues. The V gene lost 1 base and the J gene lost 2 bases, with 9 bases spanning the gap. Germline V CDR1 and CDR2: SGHRS, YFSETQ. This CDR3 is CASSLSLPNTGELFF. The DNA of the CDR3 is TGCGCCAGCAGCTTGTCCCTCCCCAACACCGGGGAGCTGTTTTTT.

This clone was seen once. The chain recombines TRBV20-1 with TRBJ2-1, with 8 bases that match TRBD2. The CDR3 extends over 18 amino acids. Trimming removed 3 bases from V and 4 bases from J; junction bases left unmatched: 17. Germline V gene sequence: CDR1 DFQATT, CDR2 SNEGSKA (reference sequence). CDR3 sequence: CSASGPLLGSGGYNEQFF. As DNA, the CDR3 is TGCAGTGCTAGTGGCCCCCTACTTGGCAGCGGGGGATACAATGAGCAGTTCTTC.

Only one count was recorded for this clone. The V call is TRBV3-1 (or the pseudogene TRBV3-2), the J call TRBJ1-6; D not resolved. This CDR3 region has 16 residues. The germline CDR1 and CDR2 sequences are LGHDT and YNNKEL (reference sequence). The V end lost 4 bases, the J end lost 5 bases, and 15 bases lay between the germline ends. CDR3 sequence (DNA): TGTGCCAGCAGCCCAAGACGGCGGAGGGATAATTCACCCCTCCACTTT. This gives the protein CASSPRRRRDNSPLHF.

CDR3 sequence reads: CASSDLLGRKPGELFF. CDR3 bases: TGCGCCAGCAGTGATTTATTAGGGAGGAAACCCGGGGAGCTGTTTTTT. This sequence joins TRBV10-1 and TRBJ2-2; maybe TRBD2 (6 bases). The CDR3 consists of 16 residues. V dropped 3 bases and J dropped 6 bases, with 17 bases sitting between them. CDR1 and CDR2 (germline): WNHNN, SYGVQD (reference sequence).

This clone was seen a handful of times. The genes are TRBV28 and TRBJ2-1; 10 positions agree with TRBD2. Trimming cost V 5 bases and J 6 bases; bases outside gene matches: 10. In germline, CDR1 is MDHEN, CDR2 SYDVKM. The CDR3 runs to 16 residues. The CDR3 loop reads CASSKLLAGRGNEQFF. The CDR3 nucleotides read TGTGCCAGCAGTAAGCTACTAGCGGGGAGGGGCAATGAGCAGTTCTTC.

V and J are TRBV11-3 and TRBJ2-3, with D possibly being TRBD2 (5 bases). This CDR3 is 14 amino acids long. Per germline, CDR1 SGHNT and CDR2 YENEEA. V shed 2 bases and J shed 4 bases, with 10 bases lying between them. This CDR3 reads CASSLLASPDTQYF. In DNA form, the CDR3 reads TGTGCCAGCAGCTTATTGGCTAGCCCAGATACGCAGTATTTT.

The V and J genes are TRBV5-6 and TRBJ2-7, with TRBD1 matching 9 bases. This CDR3 contains 15 residues. Trimming took 0 bases from V and 5 from J; bases not matched to a gene: 6. Germline CDR1 and CDR2: SGHDT and YYEEEE. CDR3 coding DNA: TGTGCCAGCAGCTTGGAACCGGACAGGGGCCACGAGCAGTACTTC. It yields the protein CASSLEPDRGHEQYF.

V is TRBV10-2 and J is TRBJ2-7, with D unclear. V was cut by 4 bases and J by 0 bases, with 4 bases left in between. The CDR3 spans 12 residues. The germline CDR1 and CDR2 sequences are WSHSY and SAAADI. Here the CDR3 DNA reads TGCGCCAGCAGTGGAGACTCCTACGAGCAGTACTTC. This translates into CASSGDSYEQYF.

The chain carries TRBV3-1 (or the pseudogene TRBV3-2) and TRBJ1-1, with unresolved D. V gave up 4 bases and J gave up 6 bases, with 6 bases separating them. The V gene's germline CDR1 is LGHDT and CDR2 YNNKEL (reference sequence). CDR3 size: 11 residues. The CDR3 protein is CASSLNAEAFF. As DNA, the CDR3 is TGTGCCAGCAGCCTTAATGCTGAAGCTTTCTTT.

The chain recombines TRBV6-5 with TRBJ1-1; D ambiguous. This CDR3 region has 11 residues. Germline V gene data show CDR1 as MNHEY and CDR2 as SVGAGI. Trimming removed 10 bases at V and 5 bases at J, with 11 bases between. The CDR3 region is CATLRKTEAFF. CDR3 DNA: TGTGCCACCTTGAGAAAGACTGAAGCTTTCTTT.

The DNA of the CDR3 is TGTGCCAGCAGTTTATCGTACAGGGCGAACACCGGGGAGCTGTTTTTT. Its translation: CASSLSYRANTGELFF. The J gene is TRBJ2-2, the V gene TRBV27; tentative D call: TRBD1 (6 bases). The CDR3 contains 16 residues. V was pared by 0 bases and J by 0 bases, with 8 bases between. CDR1 and CDR2 from the germline V gene are MNHEY and SMNVEV (reference sequence).

The chain carries TRBV5-8 and TRBJ2-7; a weak D match, TRBD1 (9 bases). Trimming cost V 3 bases and J 2 bases, with 27 bases left between them. Germline V lookup: CDR1 SGHTS, CDR2 YDEGEE. The length of the CDR3 is 19 residues. The CDR3 DNA reads as TGTGCCAGCAGCTCCCGGGGGGGGACAGGGACCCAAAGGCCCTACGAGCAGTACTTC. It translates to CASSSRGGTGTQRPYEQYF. Full variable domain (rest looked up from reference TRBV5-8 and TRBJ2-7): EAGVTQSPTHLIKTRGQQATLRCSPISGHTSVYWYQQALGLGLQFLLWYDEGEERNRGNFPPRFSGRQFPNYSSELNVNALELEDSALYLCASSSRGGTGTQRPYEQYFGPGTRLTVT.

The rearrangement joins TRBV29-1 to TRBJ2-5; 7 nucleotides agree with TRBD1. This CDR3 region has 13 residues. Looked up from germline, CDR1 is SQVTM and CDR2 is ANQGSEA. The V and J ends lost 4 bases and 5 bases, in that order; junction bases with no gene match: 7. In nucleotides, the CDR3 is TGCAGCGTTGCCGGGACAGCTAAGGAGACCCAGTACTTC. Protein: CSVAGTAKETQYF.

The CDR3 DNA sequence: TGTGCCACCAGCTGGGGGACTAGCGGGACTGAGACCCAGTACTTC. It is translated as CATSWGTSGTETQYF. This sequence joins TRBV15 and TRBJ2-5; 13 nucleotides align to TRBD2. V lost 5 bases and J lost 5; bases outside the gene matches: 5. The CDR3 spans 15 residues. Germline V gene lookup returns CDR1 LNHNV and CDR2 YYDKDF (reference sequence). Full variable domain (rest looked up from reference TRBV15 and TRBJ2-5): DAMVIQNPRYQVTQFGKPVTLSCSQTLNHNVMYWYQQKSSQAPKLLFHYYDKDFNNEADTPDNFQSRRPNTSFCFLDIRSPGLGDTAMYLCATSWGTSGTETQYFGPGTRLLVL.

The gene calls are TRBV5-6 and TRBJ1-2; D is ambiguous. The germline CDR1 and CDR2 sequences are SGHDT and YYEEEE. CDR3 length equals 15 residues. The V end lost 4 bases, the J end lost 1 base, and 14 bases lay between the germline ends. DNA for the CDR3: TGTGCCAGCAGCCCCCCAGGCGAGTTTAACTATGGCTACACCTTC. Translating gives CASSPPGEFNYGYTF.

The chain uses TRBV7-3 and TRBJ2-2, with 7 bases identical to TRBD2. Germline CDR1 and CDR2: SGHTA and FQGTGA. CDR3 length equals 16 residues. The ends lost 2 bases at V and 2 bases at J; junction bases unmatched: 5. The CDR3 loop reads CASSLWASGNTGELFF. The CDR3, as DNA: TGTGCCAGCAGCTTATGGGCTAGCGGAAACACCGGGGAGCTGTTTTTT.

J is TRBJ1-2 and V is TRBV10-3, with D uncertain. V was cut by 1 base and J by 6 bases, with 9 bases left in between. Per germline, CDR1 ENHRY and CDR2 SYGVKD. CDR3 size: 13 residues. In nucleotides, the CDR3 is TGTGCCATCAGTGAGTTGGCAGTCGATGGCTACACCTTC. Translation: CAISELAVDGYTF.

The rearrangement joins TRBV9 to TRBJ2-2; TRBD1 is a possible D gene (5 bases). The germline V and J ends were trimmed by 5 bases and 5 bases, with 7 bases remaining between them. Germline V CDR1 and CDR2: SGDLS, YYNGEE. The CDR3 extends over 12 amino acids. In nucleotides, the CDR3 is TGTGCCAGCAGGGGGCTTACCGGGGAGCTGTTTTTT. It specifies CASRGLTGELFF. Using reference TRBV9 and TRBJ2-2 for the parts outside the CDR3, the full variable domain is DSGVTQTPKHLITATGQRVTLRCSPRSGDLSVYWYQQSLDQGLQFLIQYYNGEERAKGNILERFSAQQFPDLHSELNLSSLELGDSALYFCASRGLTGELFFGEGSRLTVL.

The V and J genes are TRBV5-1 and TRBJ2-7; possible D gene TRBD2, 6 bases. The CDR3 sequence is 14 residues long. The germline CDR1 and CDR2 sequences are SGHRS and YFSETQ. Trimming pared 2 bases from V and 0 bases from J, leaving 9 bases between. The CDR3: CASSFGDSSYEQYF. Written as DNA, the CDR3 is TGCGCCAGCAGCTTTGGGGACTCCTCCTACGAGCAGTACTTC. The full variable domain, completed using reference TRBV5-1 and TRBJ2-7, is KAGVTQTPRYLIKTRGQQVTLSCSPISGHRSVSWYQQTPGQGLQFLFEYFSETQRNKGNFPGRFSGRQFSNSRSEMNVSTLELGDSALYLCASSFGDSSYEQYFGPGTRLTVT.

The chain recombines TRBV30 with TRBJ1-1; 7 bases line up with TRBD1. Germline V gives CDR1 GTSNPN, CDR2 SVGIG (reference sequence). This CDR3 is built from 13 residues. J lost 1 base, V lost 5 bases, and 4 bases had no gene match. The CDR3 region has the DNA TGTGCCTGGGGGGGACAGCAGAACACTGAAGCTTTCTTT. It translates to CAWGGQQNTEAFF.

The gene calls are TRBV19 and TRBJ1-5, with 10 bases fitting TRBD1. V dropped 5 bases and J dropped 0; count of bases not matched to a gene: 7. Germline loops: CDR1 LNHDA, CDR2 SQIVND (reference sequence). The CDR3 covers 17 residues. CDR3 sequence reads: CASSPGQGPYSNQPQHF. CDR3 coding DNA: TGTGCCAGTAGTCCGGGACAGGGGCCATATAGCAATCAGCCCCAGCATTTT.

This clone appeared a single time. V is TRBV9 and J is TRBJ2-3; D is ambiguous. The germline V gene has CDR1 SGDLS and CDR2 YYNGEE. This CDR3 comprises 14 residues. The germline V and J ends were trimmed by 0 bases and 2 bases, with 7 bases remaining between them. CDR3 nucleotide sequence: TGTGCCAGCAGCGTAGCTGAGTCCACAGATACGCAGTATTTT. As protein: CASSVAESTDTQYF.

This chain links TRBV7-2 with TRBJ2-7; D unresolved. V was trimmed by 2 bases and J by 1 base, leaving 6 bases between them. The V gene's germline CDR1 is SGHTA and CDR2 FQGNSA. The CDR3 spans 13 residues. This CDR3 reads CASSLQQSYEQYF. CDR3 sequence (DNA): TGTGCCAGCAGCTTACAACAGTCCTACGAGCAGTACTTC.

V and J are TRBV3-1 (or the pseudogene TRBV3-2) and TRBJ1-1; tentatively, D is TRBD1 (5 bases). Germline loops: CDR1 LGHDT, CDR2 YNNKEL (reference sequence). Deletions cut 1 base from V and 7 bases from J, with 10 bases between. This CDR3 has 13 amino acids. The DNA for the CDR3 is TGTGCCAGCAGCCAAGTCGCGGGGGTTGAAGCTTTCTTT. It specifies CASSQVAGVEAFF.

The rearrangement uses TRBV6-1 and TRBJ1-4; the match to TRBD1 covers 8 bases. The CDR3 runs 14 residues. J lost 7 bases, V lost 3 bases, and 4 bases had no gene match. Per the germline V gene, CDR1 is MNHNS and CDR2 is SASEGT. The CDR3 loop reads CASSDRGRVEKLFF. The DNA of the CDR3 is TGTGCCAGCAGTGACAGGGGGCGTGTTGAAAAACTGTTTTTT.

V gene TRBV13 combines with J gene TRBJ2-2; maybe TRBD1 (6 bases). CDR3 length: 15 residues. Looked up from germline, CDR1 is PRHDT and CDR2 is FYEKMQ (reference sequence). The V gene lost 5 bases and the J gene lost 7 bases, with 17 bases spanning the gap. CDR3 amino acids: CASSPKTGDVGELFF. The CDR3 DNA reads TGTGCCAGCAGCCCGAAGACAGGCGATGTCGGGGAGCTGTTTTTT.